The 26 T cell receptor beta chains listed next were all sequenced from one sample in a study of blood T cell repertoires in COVID-19 (TCRdb year 2020). The protocol used for the library was the immunoSEQ multiplex PCR assay. TCRdb holds this immuneACCESS table with in-frame rearrangements only. Some clones are missing; in checked studies, unresolved V genes explain under half, and the rest has no known cause. Across this sample there are fewer than 120,000 clones, with approximately 80% seen only once. About 17% of the sample belongs to the ten largest clones. Sequencing was performed on peripheral blood. The source of these receptors is a woman aged 55-70 years with acute or convalescent COVID-19.

J is TRBJ1-3 and V is TRBV12-3 or TRBV12-4, with D hard to call. V lost 6 bases and J 2 bases, leaving 8 bases between the germline ends. The CDR3 runs 13 residues. CDR3 sequence: CASSSDAGNTIYF. The DNA of the CDR3 is TGTGCCAGCAGCTCAGATGCTGGAAACACCATATATTTT.

This sequence joins TRBV5-5 and TRBJ2-3; a weak D match, TRBD1 (5 bases). Germline assignment: CDR1 SGHKS and CDR2 YYEKEE (reference sequence). The CDR3 sequence is 10 residues long. The ends were cut back, 7 bases at V and 8 bases at J, with 8 bases in the middle. The chain's CDR3 is CASGGATQYF. For the CDR3, the DNA is TGTGCCAGCGGTGGGGCTACGCAGTATTTT. Together with reference TRBV5-5 and TRBJ2-3, the CDR3 gives the full variable domain: DAGVTQSPTHLIKTRGQQVTLRCSPISGHKSVSWYQQVLGQGPQFIFQYYEKEERGRGNFPDRFSARQFPNYSSELNVNALLLGDSALYLCASGGATQYFGPGTRLTVL.

This chain connects TRBV4-3 to TRBJ2-6; no firm D call. V lost 0 bases and J 2 bases, leaving 11 bases between the germline ends. CDR3 length: 17 amino acids. Germline values: CDR1 LGHNA, CDR2 YSLEER. The CDR3 is CASSQDVGRAGANVLTF. As DNA, the CDR3 is TGCGCCAGCAGCCAAGATGTGGGCAGAGCTGGGGCCAACGTCCTGACTTTC.

J is TRBJ1-1 and V is TRBV12-3 or TRBV12-4; perhaps TRBD1 as D (5 bases). Between the trimmed V and J ends, which lost 3 bases and 2 bases, there was a span of 7 bases. This CDR3 has 13 amino acids. CDR3 protein: CASSLTANTEAFF. In DNA form, the CDR3 reads TGTGCCAGCAGTTTGACAGCTAACACTGAAGCTTTCTTT.

J is TRBJ1-2 and V is TRBV28; no clear D. CDR1 MDHEN and CDR2 SYDVKM come from the germline V gene. The CDR3 covers 15 residues. V gave up 6 bases and J gave up 3 bases, with 17 bases separating them. The CDR3 sequence: CASRLGGMVYYGYTF. In DNA form, the CDR3 reads TGTGCCAGCAGGCTCGGCGGAATGGTTTACTATGGCTACACCTTC.

This rearrangement joins TRBV18 to TRBJ1-1; 7 positions agree with TRBD1. V lost 0 bases, J lost 5 bases, and 9 bases stayed unmatched. CDR1 and CDR2 (germline): KGHSH, LQKENI. The CDR3 runs 16 residues. CDR3: CASSPPDSGGSTEAFF. In DNA form, the CDR3 reads TGTGCCAGCTCACCACCTGATTCAGGGGGTTCAACTGAAGCTTTCTTT.

This clone has just a few counts. V is TRBV30 and J is TRBJ1-6; D is unclear. V lost 5 bases and J 7 bases, leaving 9 bases between the germline ends. The length of the CDR3 is 12 residues. Germline V gene sequence: CDR1 GTSNPN, CDR2 SVGIG (reference sequence). DNA for the CDR3: TGTGCCTGGGACCGGGTAAATTCACCCCTCCACTTT. Residues: CAWDRVNSPLHF. The full variable domain, in which reference TRBV30 and TRBJ1-6 provide the parts outside the CDR3, is SQTIHQWPATLVQPVGSPLSLECTVEGTSNPNLYWYRQAAGRGLQLLFYSVGIGQISSEVPQNLSASRPQDRQFILSSKKLLLSDSGFYLCAWDRVNSPLHFGNGTRLTVT.

V is TRBV2 and J is TRBJ2-7, with TRBD1 matching over 9 bases. In germline, CDR1 is SNHLY, CDR2 FYNNEI. V dropped 3 bases and J dropped 7; count of bases not matched to a gene: 7. The CDR3 sequence is 14 residues long. CDR3 nucleotides: TGTGCCAGCAGTGAGTCGACAGGGGGTAGGGAGCAGTACTTC. Protein sequence: CASSESTGGREQYF.

The chain recombines TRBV6-2 or TRBV6-3 with TRBJ1-2, with 10 nucleotides matching TRBD1. V was pared by 3 bases and J by 2 bases, with 6 bases of the junction left unmatched. This CDR3 has 16 residues. Germline-derived CDR1 and CDR2 are MNHEY and SVGEGT. Written as DNA, the CDR3 is TGTGCCAGCAGTTATTCCCCGGACAGGGGGAACTATGGCTACACCTTC. Protein sequence: CASSYSPDRGNYGYTF.

The genes are TRBV6-6 and TRBJ2-3, with 7 nucleotides matching TRBD2. Unmatched junction bases numbered 8, after V lost 2 bases and J lost 6 bases. The germline V gene has CDR1 MNHNY and CDR2 SVGAGI (reference sequence). The CDR3 totals 15 residues. Here the CDR3 reads CASSYGGSGEDTQYF. For the CDR3, the DNA is TGTGCCAGCAGTTACGGGGGAAGCGGGGAGGATACGCAGTATTTT.

The chain couples TRBV24-1 to TRBJ1-2; TRBD1 matches at 9 bases. V lost 2 bases to trimming and J lost 4 bases; unmatched junction nucleotides: 4. This CDR3 is built from 15 residues. CDR1 and CDR2 from the germline V gene are KGHDR and SFDVKD. DNA for the CDR3: TGTGCCACCAGTGATTCGTCGACAGGGGGCTATGGCTACACCTTC. As protein: CATSDSSTGGYGYTF.

This clone was picked up one time. V usage is TRBV5-6 and J usage is TRBJ1-2; a weak D match, TRBD1 (6 bases). V lost 4 bases and J 4 bases, leaving 14 bases between the germline ends. The CDR3 covers 14 residues. The V gene's germline CDR1 is SGHDT and CDR2 YYEEEE. CDR3: CASSPDTTGYGYTF. Here the CDR3 DNA reads TGTGCCAGCAGCCCGGATACGACAGGCTATGGCTACACCTTC.

The chain uses TRBV9 and TRBJ2-3; possibly TRBD1 for D (5 bases). The V and J ends lost 4 bases and 2 bases respectively, with 14 bases between them. The germline CDR1 and CDR2 sequences are SGDLS and YYNGEE. This CDR3 region has 15 residues. CDR3 in DNA: TGTGCCAGCAGCCCCCGGACACTTAACACAGATACGCAGTATTTT. It codes for CASSPRTLNTDTQYF.

V usage is TRBV2 and J usage is TRBJ1-5; 10 bases agree with TRBD1. The CDR3 is 17 residues long. Germline V gives CDR1 SNHLY, CDR2 FYNNEI. Losses at the gene ends were 6 bases for V and 1 base for J; bases not matched to a gene: 9. The CDR3 DNA follows: TGTGCCAGCAGGGGGGACAGGGGAACTTGGAGCAATCAGCCCCAGCATTTT. Translated, it gives CASRGDRGTWSNQPQHF. The full variable domain, its missing parts supplied by reference TRBV2 and TRBJ1-5, is EPEVTQTPSHQVTQMGQEVILRCVPISNHLYFYWYRQILGQKVEFLVSFYNNEISEKSEIFDDQFSVERPDGSNFTLKIRSTKLEDSAMYFCASRGDRGTWSNQPQHFGDGTRLSIL.

This clone was picked up a small number of times. This chain connects TRBV28 to TRBJ1-5; TRBD1 agrees at 8 bases. This CDR3 region has 17 residues. Looked up from germline, CDR1 is MDHEN and CDR2 is SYDVKM. The V and J ends lost 6 bases and 2 bases, in that order; junction bases with no gene match: 12. CDR3 residues: CASRNYQGAAGNQPQHF. As DNA, the CDR3 is TGTGCCAGCAGAAATTACCAGGGGGCGGCGGGCAATCAGCCCCAGCATTTT.

The chain links TRBV14 to TRBJ1-1, with a weak D call TRBD1 (6 bases). CDR1 is SGHDN and CDR2 is FVKESK in the germline V gene. V shed 2 bases and J shed 1 base, with 20 bases lying between them. This CDR3 is 18 amino acids long. The CDR3 spells CASSQRDRFTDPNTEAFF. CDR3 DNA: TGTGCCAGCAGCCAACGTGACAGGTTCACTGACCCGAACACTGAAGCTTTCTTT.

This clone has a single count. The chain recombines TRBV2 with TRBJ1-4; D may be TRBD1 (5 bases). This CDR3 comprises 16 residues. V lost 4 bases, J lost 0 bases, and 12 bases lay in between. Germline-derived CDR1 and CDR2 are SNHLY and FYNNEI. For the CDR3, the DNA is TGTGCCAGCAGTGTCCGGACGACAGCAACTAATGAAAAACTGTTTTTT. Protein sequence: CASSVRTTATNEKLFF.

The chain uses TRBV18 and TRBJ1-6; 10 bases match TRBD1. The J segment lost 7 bases and the V segment lost 6 bases, leaving 6 bases of the junction unmatched. This CDR3 is 15 amino acids long. The germline CDR1 and CDR2 sequences are KGHSH and LQKENI. The chain's CDR3 is CASSGTGESNSPLHF. The CDR3 DNA is TGTGCCAGCTCCGGGACAGGGGAAAGCAATTCACCCCTCCACTTT. Drawing the rest from reference TRBV18 and TRBJ1-6, the complete variable domain is NAGVMQNPRHLVRRRGQEARLRCSPMKGHSHVYWYRQLPEEGLKFMVYLQKENIIDESGMPKERFSAEFPKEGPSILRIQQVVRGDSAAYFCASSGTGESNSPLHFGNGTRLTVT.

J is TRBJ1-6 and V is TRBV3-1 (or the pseudogene TRBV3-2); 7 bases fit TRBD1. Trimming cost V 0 bases and J 10 bases; bases outside gene matches: 9. The CDR3 is 16 residues long. Looked up from germline, CDR1 is LGHDT and CDR2 is YNNKEL (reference sequence). The chain's CDR3 is CASSQDKGRGNSPLHF. Here the CDR3 DNA reads TGTGCCAGCAGCCAAGATAAGGGCAGGGGGAACTCACCCCTCCACTTT.

The chain employs TRBV10-3 and TRBJ2-3, with 9 bases lining up with TRBD1. Germline V lookup: CDR1 ENHRY, CDR2 SYGVKD. The CDR3 has 14 amino acids. V lost 6 bases, J lost 4 bases, and 5 bases stayed unmatched. This CDR3 reads CAIRGTGPADTQYF. CDR3 coding DNA: TGTGCCATCAGGGGGACAGGGCCGGCAGATACGCAGTATTTT.

The genes are TRBV4-2 and TRBJ1-4; 7 bases line up with TRBD1. The V gene end was trimmed by 1 base and the J gene end by 7 bases; junction bases not matched to a gene: 6. The CDR3 has 15 amino acids. Germline V lookup: CDR1 LGHNA, CDR2 YNFKEQ. CDR3 in amino acids: CASSQATGDSEKLFF. The CDR3 DNA reads TGTGCCAGCAGCCAAGCCACTGGGGACAGTGAAAAACTGTTTTTT.

V is TRBV6-2 or TRBV6-3 and J is TRBJ2-3, with TRBD2 matching 7 bases. The CDR3 runs to 18 residues. CDR1 is MNHEY, CDR2 SVGEGT, per germline. The junction had 13 bases not matched to a gene; V was cut back by 2 bases and J by 2 bases. CDR3 loop: CASSYLQLAEGHTDTQYF. CDR3 nucleotide sequence: TGTGCCAGCAGTTACCTCCAGCTAGCGGAGGGTCACACAGATACGCAGTATTTT.

The chain couples TRBV3-1 (or the pseudogene TRBV3-2) to TRBJ1-4; a weak D match, TRBD1 (5 bases). The CDR3 loop spans 17 amino acids. V dropped 1 base and J dropped 1 base, with 13 bases sitting between them. The germline CDR1 and CDR2 sequences are LGHDT and YNNKEL (reference sequence). The CDR3 sequence is CASSQGGTWGTNEKLFF. The CDR3 coding sequence is TGTGCCAGCAGCCAAGGCGGGACCTGGGGAACTAATGAAAAACTGTTTTTT.

V gene TRBV3-1 (or the pseudogene TRBV3-2) combines with J gene TRBJ1-5; 7 bases are shared with TRBD1. Germline CDR1 LGHDT, CDR2 YNNKEL (reference sequence). The CDR3 runs 14 residues. With V trimmed by 5 bases and J by 4 bases, 5 bases remained unmatched. The CDR3 region has the DNA TGTGCCAGCAGCTTGGGGACAGTGAATCAGCCCCAGCATTTT. It encodes CASSLGTVNQPQHF.

The chain links TRBV9 to TRBJ1-2, with a tentative D call TRBD1 (5 bases). CDR1 SGDLS and CDR2 YYNGEE come from the germline V gene. Trimming shortened V by 6 bases and J by 7 bases, and 7 bases separated the two germline ends. The CDR3 extends over 10 amino acids. The CDR3 DNA reads TGTGCCAGCAAGGGGTCTGGCTACACCTTC. Residues: CASKGSGYTF.

The chain couples TRBV2 to TRBJ2-3, with 8 bases lining up with TRBD1. Germline trimming cut 7 bases from V and 1 base from J; bases unmatched to any gene: 7. This CDR3 comprises 15 residues. Looked up from germline, CDR1 is SNHLY and CDR2 is FYNNEI. DNA for the CDR3: TGTGCCAGCATGACAGGGGAGTGGGGCACAGATACGCAGTATTTT. Protein product: CASMTGEWGTDTQYF.